The 12 T cell receptor beta chains reported below all come from one sample, sequenced in a study of Ad26.COV2.S vaccination and SARS-CoV-2 variants. The method was immunoSEQ multiplex PCR; TCRdb's version includes in-frame clones alone and lacks a portion of them. The sample lists about 680,000 clones, roughly 90% occurring once. Sample treatment: 15 to 20 received Ad26.COV2.S at low or high dose, single or two shots; several received placebo; per-sample allocation not given. Repertoires come from day 63 after the first vaccine or placebo injection. The sample here was peripheral blood, taken in a trial of Ad26.COV2.S vaccine versus placebo. The origin of the receptors is a person aged 18 to 65 who received the Ad26.COV2.S COVID-19 vaccine or a placebo.

This chain uses TRBV5-1 with TRBJ2-3; no clear D. Trimming took 3 bases from V and 0 from J, leaving 8 bases between them. Germline V gene data show CDR1 as SGHRS and CDR2 as YFSETQ. The CDR3 contains 14 residues. In nucleotides, the CDR3 is TGCGCCAGCAGCTACCCAGACAGCACAGATACGCAGTATTTT. It is translated as CASSYPDSTDTQYF.

Regarding this clone: Additional DNA sequences in this sample encode the identical CDR3. This chain connects TRBV24-1 to TRBJ2-2; 9 bases match TRBD1. This CDR3 contains 16 residues. After removal of 4 bases from V and 6 bases from J, the junction contained 8 bases not matched to a gene. Germline CDR1 reads KGHDR; CDR2 reads SFDVKD. The CDR3 region is CATSDPGTGWAGELFF. In DNA form, the CDR3 reads TGTGCCACCAGTGACCCCGGGACAGGGTGGGCCGGGGAGCTGTTTTTT.

This rearrangement joins TRBV24-1 to TRBJ2-5, with 10 bases identical to TRBD1. Trimming took 3 bases from V and 5 from J; bases not matched to a gene: 14. This CDR3 contains 18 residues. CDR1 KGHDR and CDR2 SFDVKD come from the germline V gene. The CDR3 protein is CATSDPRTGGPGGETQYF. For the CDR3, the DNA is TGTGCCACCAGTGATCCCCGGACAGGGGGACCGGGAGGGGAGACCCAGTACTTC.

The CDR3, as DNA: TGCAGCGTTGAACGAGAGGGGACTAGCACAGATACGCAGTATTTT. This sequence encodes CSVEREGTSTDTQYF. The chain has TRBV29-1 and TRBJ2-3, with D possibly TRBD2 on 6 matching bases. Germline CDR1 is SQVTM and CDR2 is ANQGSEA. This CDR3 is built from 15 residues. Trimming took off 2 bases at V and 0 bases at J, with 12 bases between the two ends.

The rearrangement uses TRBV6-5 and TRBJ1-5, with no clear D. Germline CDR1 and CDR2: MNHEY and SVGAGI. Deletions cut 6 bases from V and 5 bases from J, with 17 bases between. The CDR3 length is 15 residues. CDR3 nucleotide sequence: TGTGCCAGCAGCTCAGACGGATTTCTTGATCAGCCCCAGCATTTT. Translating it yields CASSSDGFLDQPQHF.

J is TRBJ1-3 and V is TRBV7-2; 9 nucleotides line up with TRBD1. V gave up 1 base and J gave up 2 bases; unmatched junction bases: 9. This CDR3 contains 18 residues. Germline CDR1 and CDR2: SGHTA and FQGNSA. The CDR3: CASSLDQAGQGTGNTIYF. DNA for the CDR3: TGTGCCAGCAGCTTAGATCAAGCTGGACAGGGGACTGGAAACACCATATATTTT.

The CDR3 DNA follows: TGCGCCAGCAGCCAGGACCCGGGACTCCTGACAGTAGGCTACACCTTC. This gives the protein CASSQDPGLLTVGYTF. The J gene is TRBJ1-2, the V gene TRBV5-1; D perhaps matches TRBD1 (5 bases). Germline lookup yields CDR1 SGHRS and CDR2 YFSETQ. Trimming pared 4 bases from V and 8 bases from J, leaving 24 bases between. This CDR3 has 16 residues.

This clone was found once. The V gene is TRBV7-3, the J gene TRBJ2-1, with 12 bases lining up with TRBD2. J lost 4 bases, V lost 5 bases, and 6 bases had no gene match. The CDR3 is made up of 16 amino acids. Germline V lookup: CDR1 SGHTA, CDR2 FQGTGA. DNA for the CDR3: TGTGCCAGCAGCCCGTGGACTAGCGGGGCGTACAATGAGCAGTTCTTC. Translation: CASSPWTSGAYNEQFF.

This clone has just a few counts. This sequence joins TRBV2 and TRBJ2-7; 7 bases align to TRBD1. Losses at the gene ends were 6 bases for V and 6 bases for J; bases not matched to a gene: 8. The CDR3 extends over 13 amino acids. CDR1 and CDR2 (germline): SNHLY, FYNNEI. CDR3 loop: CASRSDRVSEQYF. CDR3 nucleotides: TGTGCCAGCAGATCTGACAGGGTCAGCGAGCAGTACTTC.

The chain is built from TRBV7-9 and TRBJ2-5, with TRBD2 identical over 7 bases. With V trimmed by 2 bases and J by 3 bases, 6 bases remained unmatched. The CDR3 extends over 15 amino acids. Germline values: CDR1 SEHNR, CDR2 FQNEAQ (reference sequence). The CDR3 region is CASSLYRLAEETQYF. The CDR3 DNA reads as TGTGCCAGCAGCTTATATCGGCTAGCGGAAGAGACCCAGTACTTC.

J is TRBJ1-1 and V is TRBV2; D is uncertain. Germline CDR1 is SNHLY and CDR2 is FYNNEI. The CDR3 runs to 13 residues. The V end lost 8 bases, the J end lost 3 bases, and 13 bases lay between the germline ends. CDR3 sequence: CASQSREYTEAFF. In nucleotides, the CDR3 is TGTGCCAGCCAAAGTAGGGAATACACTGAAGCTTTCTTT.

This clone has only a few counts. The chain uses TRBV2 and TRBJ1-4; D may be TRBD1 (6 bases). Germline CDR1 is SNHLY and CDR2 is FYNNEI. V was clipped by 7 bases and J by 0 bases, with 9 bases between them. This CDR3 has 14 residues. DNA for the CDR3: TGTGCCAGCAAAACAGGGACAACTAATGAAAAACTGTTTTTT. This gives the protein CASKTGTTNEKLFF. The full variable domain, completed using reference TRBV2 and TRBJ1-4, is EPEVTQTPSHQVTQMGQEVILRCVPISNHLYFYWYRQILGQKVEFLVSFYNNEISEKSEIFDDQFSVERPDGSNFTLKIRSTKLEDSAMYFCASKTGTTNEKLFFGSGTQLSVL.